This TCR beta chain was captured by sequencing in a study of identical twins. Via MiXCR, TCRdb re-called the 5' RACE reads, giving one row per CDR3 protein. The data contain approximately 350,000 distinct CDR3 sequences, around 12% of them singletons. The V gene lost 5 bases and the J gene lost 2 bases, with 13 bases spanning the gap. The CDR3 extends over 15 amino acids. Note on this clonotype: Its cognate antigen is unknown.

Broader study findings: Diverse VJ usage suggested most zero-insertion clonotypes were not invariant T cells. Cross-sectional statistics, not tracking of the same donors, supported the conclusions.

The same data also contributed to another study, on yellow fever vaccine responses in identical twins.

The chain recombines TRBV12-3 or TRBV12-4 with TRBJ2-1, with D possibly being TRBD1 (5 bases). Material: CD8+ T cells sorted from blood. The origin of this receptor is a woman aged 18-30 years in good health. Here the CDR3 reads CASSPLTATYNEQFF. CDR3 coding DNA: TGTGCCAGCAGTCCCTTGACAGCGACCTACAATGAGCAGTTCTTC.